These 6 T cell receptor beta chains share one sample of origin, sequenced in a study of blood T cell repertoires in COVID-19. Profiled with immunoSEQ multiplex PCR; TCRdb holds only in-frame clones, not every one. The table records around 250,000 clones, approximately 88% of them present only once. The sequencing sample was made of peripheral blood. Receptor source: a woman between 65 and 79 years old with COVID-19, enrolled during active disease.

J is TRBJ2-7 and V is TRBV7-9; TRBD1 is a possible D gene (6 bases). Trimming removed 5 bases from V and 3 bases from J, with 20 bases in between. CDR3 size: 16 residues. Germline-derived CDR1 and CDR2 are SEHNR and FQNEAQ (reference sequence). The CDR3 sequence is CASSTYRRGESYEQYF. The DNA for the CDR3 is TGTGCCAGCAGCACATATCGCAGGGGAGAGAGCTACGAGCAGTACTTC.

This clone was picked up one time. The chain couples TRBV4-1 to TRBJ2-3; 9 bases match TRBD2. The germline V gene has CDR1 MGHRA and CDR2 YSYEKL. The length of the CDR3 is 17 residues. Germline trimming cut 0 bases from V and 4 bases from J; bases unmatched to any gene: 8. The CDR3 bases are TGCGCCAGCAGCCAAGAGCATTGGGCGGGAGGGTCAGATACGCAGTATTTT. It specifies CASSQEHWAGGSDTQYF.

The V gene is TRBV30, the J gene TRBJ2-5; 9 positions agree with TRBD2. CDR3 size: 15 residues. Germline-derived CDR1 and CDR2 are GTSNPN and SVGIG (reference sequence). V gave up 4 bases and J gave up 9 bases; unmatched junction bases: 15. CDR3 region: CAWMLETSGRGAQYF. The CDR3, as DNA: TGTGCCTGGATGCTCGAGACTAGCGGTAGAGGGGCCCAGTACTTC.

The CDR3 DNA follows: TGTGCCAGCAGCGGACAGGGGAACTATGGCTACACCTTC. Translation: CASSGQGNYGYTF. V usage is TRBV6-6 and J usage is TRBJ1-2; 9 positions agree with TRBD1. J lost 2 bases, V lost 6 bases, and 1 base had no gene match. The length of the CDR3 is 13 residues. The germline CDR1 and CDR2 sequences are MNHNY and SVGAGI (reference sequence).

The V gene is TRBV19, the J gene TRBJ1-5; D gene unclear. This CDR3 is 14 amino acids long. Between the trimmed V and J ends, which lost 7 bases and 1 base, there was a span of 11 bases. Germline CDR1 LNHDA, CDR2 SQIVND (reference sequence). CDR3 sequence: CASKSLGSNQPQHF. The CDR3 coding sequence is TGTGCCAGTAAGTCTCTAGGCAGCAATCAGCCCCAGCATTTT.

The chain employs TRBV2 and TRBJ2-7, with a possible D match to TRBD1 (6 bases). Trimming stripped 9 bases from V and 2 bases from J, with 20 bases between. CDR3 length equals 15 residues. CDR1 is SNHLY, CDR2 FYNNEI, per germline. The chain's CDR3 is CASQFNRVLAYEQYF. In DNA form, the CDR3 reads TGTGCCAGTCAATTTAACAGGGTTCTGGCCTACGAGCAGTACTTC. The full variable domain, rest sourced from reference TRBV2 and TRBJ2-7, is EPEVTQTPSHQVTQMGQEVILRCVPISNHLYFYWYRQILGQKVEFLVSFYNNEISEKSEIFDDQFSVERPDGSNFTLKIRSTKLEDSAMYFCASQFNRVLAYEQYFGPGTRLTVT.